Shown below are 29 T cell receptor beta chains from a single sample sequenced in a study of cytotoxic CD8 clonotypes in ibrutinib-treated CLL (dated by TCRdb to about 2021). Receptor libraries were prepared by the immunoSEQ multiplex PCR assay. TCRdb took this table from immuneACCESS and kept in-frame rearrangements with V and J called. Such tables lack part of the clones; where checked against another copy, unresolved V genes explain under half of the gap, and the rest is unexplained. This sample gives over 95,000 clones in total; about 53% of them show up just once. The ten biggest clones cover about 40% of the sample. Read against the paper, the sample's time point label means: approximately 25 months on ibrutinib. Sequenced material: PBMCs, taken after 24 months of ibrutinib treatment. The receptor source for this set is a human donor with chronic lymphocytic leukemia.

V is TRBV30 and J is TRBJ1-6, with 7 nucleotides matching TRBD1. Germline assignment: CDR1 GTSNPN and CDR2 SVGIG (reference sequence). The J segment lost 7 bases and the V segment lost 8 bases, leaving 8 bases of the junction unmatched. This CDR3 is 13 amino acids long. CDR3 DNA sequence: TGTGCCCTGATCCTACAGGGGAATTCACCCCTCCACTTT. Its protein product is CALILQGNSPLHF.

This clone was detected only a few times. The chain joins TRBV18 to TRBJ2-5; the match to TRBD2 covers 9 bases. Trimming took 8 bases from V and 7 from J; bases not matched to a gene: 14. Germline V lookup: CDR1 KGHSH, CDR2 LQKENI. This CDR3 has 15 residues. The CDR3 loop reads CASRQAGGPEMTQYF. The CDR3 region has the DNA TGTGCCAGCCGACAGGCGGGGGGGCCTGAAATGACCCAGTACTTC.

V gene TRBV6-1 combines with J gene TRBJ1-5, with D possibly being TRBD1 (6 bases). The V gene's germline CDR1 is MNHNS and CDR2 SASEGT. V was shortened by 7 bases and J by 8 bases, with 21 bases between the two germline ends. The CDR3 is made up of 15 amino acids. CDR3 protein: CASNPDRFGVEPQHF. For the CDR3, the DNA is TGTGCCAGCAACCCCGACAGGTTTGGGGTCGAGCCCCAGCATTTT.

The chain employs TRBV6-1 and TRBJ2-1; D remains ambiguous. Germline values: CDR1 MNHNS, CDR2 SASEGT. The CDR3 runs 13 residues. V shed 3 bases and J shed 6 bases, with 9 bases lying between them. In nucleotides, the CDR3 is TGTGCCAGCAGTGATGGGTTTCGCAATGAGCAGTTCTTC. Translating gives CASSDGFRNEQFF.

V gene TRBV5-8 combines with J gene TRBJ1-3; TRBD1 matches at 7 bases. The CDR3 length is 16 residues. Trimming removed 0 bases from V and 0 bases from J; junction bases left unmatched: 3. The germline gives CDR1 SGHTS, CDR2 YDEGEE. The DNA of the CDR3 is TGTGCCAGCAGCTTGGGGGACAGAAGCTCTGGAAACACCATATATTTT. It translates to CASSLGDRSSGNTIYF.

The genes are TRBV29-1 and TRBJ2-2; 7 nucleotides line up with TRBD1. The V segment lost 6 bases and the J segment 1 base; nucleotides outside the gene matches: 5. Germline V gene sequence: CDR1 SQVTM, CDR2 ANQGSEA. CDR3 length: 14 residues. CDR3 sequence (DNA): TGCAGCGTCCTCCGGGACAGGAACACCGGGGAGCTGTTTTTT. Its translation is CSVLRDRNTGELFF.

The chain employs TRBV7-9 and TRBJ1-1; no firm D call. The germline CDR1 and CDR2 sequences are SEHNR and FQNEAQ (reference sequence). Trimming shortened V by 1 base and J by 4 bases, and 10 bases separated the two germline ends. The CDR3 covers 14 residues. CDR3 region: CASSLEWVGTEAFF. CDR3 nucleotides: TGTGCCAGCAGCTTAGAGTGGGTGGGCACTGAAGCTTTCTTT.

This clone has only a few counts. This sequence joins TRBV4-2 and TRBJ2-1; D unresolved. This CDR3 has 15 amino acids. V lost 4 bases and J lost 9, with 19 bases in between. CDR1 and CDR2 from the germline V gene are LGHNA and YNFKEQ. The CDR3 DNA reads as TGTGCCAGCAGCCCGCACCCGCTCATGGTTTCTGAGCAGTTCTTC. This encodes CASSPHPLMVSEQFF.

This clone was detected once. The chain uses TRBV29-1 and TRBJ1-2; D is unclear. This CDR3 contains 14 residues. Per germline, CDR1 SQVTM and CDR2 ANQGSEA. The V and J ends lost 6 bases and 3 bases respectively, with 17 bases between them. CDR3 bases: TGCAGCGTGCAATCTGGGTCCACTGACTATGGCTACACCTTC. It translates to CSVQSGSTDYGYTF.

This clone appeared a few times. CDR3 in DNA: TGTGCCAGCAGCCACCCAGGGGGGCCCCAAGAGACCCAGTACTTC. Translation gives CASSHPGGPQETQYF. This chain connects TRBV7-8 to TRBJ2-5, with D possibly being TRBD1 (7 bases). Germline V gives CDR1 SGHVS, CDR2 FQNEAQ. The V end was cut by 5 bases, the J end by 1 base, with 14 bases between. This CDR3 has 15 residues. The whole variable domain, remainder taken from reference TRBV7-8 and TRBJ2-5, is GAGVSQSPRYKVAKRGQDVALRCDPISGHVSLFWYQQALGQGPEFLTYFQNEAQLDKSGLPSDRFFAERPEGSVSTLKIQRTQQEDSAVYLCASSHPGGPQETQYFGPGTRLLVL.

The chain uses TRBV7-6 and TRBJ1-3, with D possibly being TRBD1 (5 bases). With 2 bases removed from V and 4 bases from J, the gap between germline ends came to 12 bases. The CDR3 spans 15 residues. CDR1 is SGHVS, CDR2 FNYEAQ, per germline. CDR3: CASSLTDSSGNTIYF. The CDR3 region has the DNA TGTGCCAGCAGCTTAACTGACAGTAGCGGAAACACCATATATTTT.

This clone has only a few counts. The chain has TRBV5-1 and TRBJ1-2, with a tentative D call TRBD1 (6 bases). Germline CDR1 reads SGHRS; CDR2 reads YFSETQ. The CDR3 covers 13 residues. Trimming cost V 4 bases and J 1 base, with 8 bases left between them. CDR3: CASSTDSNYGYTF. The CDR3 DNA reads TGCGCCAGCAGCACGGACAGTAACTATGGCTACACCTTC. Complete variable domain (other parts from reference TRBV5-1 and TRBJ1-2): KAGVTQTPRYLIKTRGQQVTLSCSPISGHRSVSWYQQTPGQGLQFLFEYFSETQRNKGNFPGRFSGRQFSNSRSEMNVSTLELGDSALYLCASSTDSNYGYTFGSGTRLTVV.

V and J are TRBV19 and TRBJ1-5; a weak D match, TRBD1 (6 bases). The CDR3 length is 13 residues. Germline V gene sequence: CDR1 LNHDA, CDR2 SQIVND (reference sequence). V shed 5 bases and J shed 7 bases, with 12 bases lying between them. CDR3 protein: CASSPQGIQPQHF. CDR3 nucleotides: TGTGCCAGTAGTCCACAGGGAATCCAGCCCCAGCATTTT.

The chain employs TRBV6-1 and TRBJ1-2; weak D call: TRBD1 (6 bases). Trimming took off 3 bases at V and 2 bases at J, with 13 bases between the two ends. From germline, CDR1 is MNHNS and CDR2 SASEGT. There are 15 residues in the CDR3. CDR3 amino acids: CASSDQGTANYGYTF. The CDR3 nucleotides are TGTGCCAGCAGTGACCAGGGGACGGCGAACTATGGCTACACCTTC.

The rearrangement uses TRBV6-5 and TRBJ2-1; weak D call: TRBD1 (6 bases). The CDR3 runs to 15 residues. Germline lookup yields CDR1 MNHEY and CDR2 SVGAGI. Trimming took 4 bases from V and 9 from J, leaving 19 bases between them. The CDR3 reads CASSWVTGWNPEQFF. CDR3 coding DNA: TGTGCCAGCAGTTGGGTGACAGGCTGGAATCCTGAGCAGTTCTTC.

The rearrangement joins TRBV28 to TRBJ1-5, with D possibly TRBD1 on 5 matching bases. Trimming shortened V by 2 bases and J by 0 bases, and 14 bases separated the two germline ends. Germline lookup yields CDR1 MDHEN and CDR2 SYDVKM. The CDR3 contains 17 residues. CDR3 residues: CASSLVAGRYSNQPQHF. The CDR3 bases are TGTGCCAGCAGTTTAGTAGCAGGGAGGTATAGCAATCAGCCCCAGCATTTT.

This chain connects TRBV7-2 to TRBJ2-7; D unclear. The CDR3 loop spans 12 amino acids. Germline V gives CDR1 SGHTA, CDR2 FQGNSA. With 1 base removed from V and 6 bases from J, the gap between germline ends came to 7 bases. The CDR3 nucleotides are TGTGCCAGCAGCTTAGGTGGCTCCGAGCAGTACTTC. Encoded protein: CASSLGGSEQYF.

This chain links TRBV2 with TRBJ2-1, with 9 bases aligning to TRBD1. After removal of 6 bases from V and 3 bases from J, the junction contained 3 bases not matched to a gene. CDR3 size: 14 residues. Germline values: CDR1 SNHLY, CDR2 FYNNEI. CDR3 coding DNA: TGTGCCAGCAGGCGGGGACAGGGCTACAATGAGCAGTTCTTC. Amino acids: CASRRGQGYNEQFF. Using reference TRBV2 and TRBJ2-1 for the parts outside the CDR3, the full variable domain is EPEVTQTPSHQVTQMGQEVILRCVPISNHLYFYWYRQILGQKVEFLVSFYNNEISEKSEIFDDQFSVERPDGSNFTLKIRSTKLEDSAMYFCASRRGQGYNEQFFGPGTRLTVL.

The chain combines TRBV19 with TRBJ2-4, with 8 bases that match TRBD1. From germline, CDR1 is LNHDA and CDR2 SQIVND (reference sequence). CDR3 length equals 14 residues. V was pared by 5 bases and J by 7 bases, with 7 bases of the junction left unmatched. DNA for the CDR3: TGTGCCAGTAGTCCTGGACAGGGTGGCAACATTCAGTACTTC. It is translated as CASSPGQGGNIQYF.

The genes are TRBV19 and TRBJ2-3; the D gene is possibly TRBD1 (6 bases). The CDR3 extends over 14 amino acids. From germline, CDR1 is LNHDA and CDR2 SQIVND (reference sequence). With 3 bases removed from V and 3 bases from J, the gap between germline ends came to 10 bases. CDR3 sequence reads: CASSILQGTDTQYF. As DNA, the CDR3 is TGTGCCAGTAGTATCCTACAGGGTACAGATACGCAGTATTTT. The full variable domain, with the rest looked up from reference TRBV19 and TRBJ2-3, is DGGITQSPKYLFRKEGQNVTLSCEQNLNHDAMYWYRQDPGQGLRLIYYSQIVNDFQKGDIAEGYSVSREKKESFPLTVTSAQKNPTAFYLCASSILQGTDTQYFGPGTRLTVL.

The chain recombines TRBV7-6 with TRBJ2-1; unclear D gene. CDR3 length: 14 amino acids. CDR1 and CDR2 (germline): SGHVS, FNYEAQ. Trimming took off 1 base at V and 7 bases at J, with 11 bases between the two ends. The CDR3 loop is CASSLEMGTNEQFF. The CDR3 nucleotides read TGTGCCAGCAGCTTAGAGATGGGTACGAATGAGCAGTTCTTC.

This sequence joins TRBV2 and TRBJ2-3; a weak D match, TRBD2 (5 bases). The CDR3 contains 14 residues. Looked up from germline, CDR1 is SNHLY and CDR2 is FYNNEI. Between the trimmed V and J ends, which lost 9 bases and 0 bases, there was a span of 13 bases. CDR3 sequence reads: CARKRLSSTDTQYF. The CDR3 bases are TGTGCCAGGAAGCGGTTATCTAGCACAGATACGCAGTATTTT.

This rearrangement joins TRBV7-3 to TRBJ2-2; 7 nucleotides line up with TRBD2. The CDR3 is made up of 14 amino acids. The junction had 5 bases not matched to a gene; V was cut back by 5 bases and J by 5 bases. In germline, CDR1 is SGHTA, CDR2 FQGTGA. In nucleotides, the CDR3 is TGTGCCAGCAGCCAACGGGGAGGGACCGGGGAGCTGTTTTTT. This gives the protein CASSQRGGTGELFF.

This chain connects TRBV29-1 to TRBJ2-1; D not resolved. The germline gives CDR1 SQVTM, CDR2 ANQGSEA. The CDR3 covers 14 residues. Trimming took 8 bases from V and 0 from J, leaving 14 bases between them. The DNA for the CDR3 is TGCAGCCTGAGGTCAGCCAGCTCCTACAATGAGCAGTTCTTC. This encodes CSLRSASSYNEQFF.

The chain joins TRBV7-9 to TRBJ2-3; D possibly corresponds to TRBD1 (5 bases). CDR3 length: 14 residues. V was pared by 7 bases and J by 2 bases, with 13 bases between. The V gene's germline CDR1 is SEHNR and CDR2 FQNEAQ (reference sequence). The CDR3 nucleotides read TGTGCCAGCACCCCGGACATAGTCACAGATACGCAGTATTTT. This translates into CASTPDIVTDTQYF.

This rearrangement joins TRBV30 to TRBJ1-1; possible D gene TRBD1, 6 bases. CDR1 and CDR2 (germline): GTSNPN, SVGIG (reference sequence). Trimming stripped 2 bases from V and 6 bases from J, with 16 bases between. CDR3 length: 14 residues. The CDR3 DNA follows: TGTGCCTGGAGTAAAGACAGGAGCCCCTCTGAAGCTTTCTTT. Its translation is CAWSKDRSPSEAFF.

This clone was seen more than once but under ten times. The chain is built from TRBV5-8 and TRBJ1-4, with 9 bases lining up with TRBD1. Unmatched junction bases numbered 4, after V lost 0 bases and J lost 4 bases. CDR3 size: 16 residues. CDR1 is SGHTS and CDR2 is YDEGEE in the germline V gene. The CDR3 bases are TGTGCCAGCAGCTTGGGGGGACAGGGCGTTAATGAAAAACTGTTTTTT. Protein sequence: CASSLGGQGVNEKLFF.

The CDR3, as DNA: TGTGCCTGGAGTCAGGGGGCATACACTGAAGCTTTCTTT. This encodes CAWSQGAYTEAFF. The rearrangement links TRBV30 to TRBJ1-1, with 8 nucleotides matching TRBD1. Germline V gene sequence: CDR1 GTSNPN, CDR2 SVGIG (reference sequence). The CDR3 totals 13 residues. The J segment lost 3 bases and the V segment lost 2 bases, leaving 2 bases of the junction unmatched.

V and J are TRBV5-4 and TRBJ2-3, with D perhaps matching TRBD1 (5 bases). This CDR3 is built from 14 residues. The V end was cut by 0 bases, the J end by 3 bases, with 8 bases between. Per the germline V gene, CDR1 is SGHNT and CDR2 is YYREEE (reference sequence). This CDR3 is CASSLDQGTDTQYF. CDR3 coding DNA: TGTGCCAGCAGCTTGGATCAGGGAACAGATACGCAGTATTTT.